A single sample is the source of the 27 T cell receptor beta chains below, sequenced in a study of blood T cell repertoires in COVID-19. The repertoire was sequenced with immunoSEQ multiplex PCR; TCRdb's copy has only in-frame clones and lacks some. The data contain about 110,000 clones, over 60% of them singletons. Sequencing input: peripheral blood. The receptors were sampled from an older man with acute or convalescent COVID-19.

The genes are TRBV10-2 and TRBJ1-1, with D possibly being TRBD1 (5 bases). The V and J ends lost 0 bases and 8 bases respectively, with 10 bases between them. The CDR3 covers 13 residues. Germline V CDR1 and CDR2: WSHSY, SAAADI. CDR3: CASSESRGNEAFF. CDR3 nucleotides: TGCGCCAGCAGTGAGTCCCGGGGGAACGAAGCTTTCTTT.

The V call is TRBV6-6, the J call TRBJ1-1, with D perhaps matching TRBD1 (6 bases). V was trimmed by 8 bases and J by 0 bases, leaving 10 bases between them. Germline V CDR1 and CDR2: MNHNY, SVGAGI (reference sequence). The CDR3 spans 13 residues. The CDR3 region is CASGGVMNTEAFF. CDR3 sequence (DNA): TGTGCCAGCGGGGGCGTCATGAACACTGAAGCTTTCTTT.

This clone was seen more than once but under ten times. This chain links TRBV9 with TRBJ2-3, with 8 bases lining up with TRBD1. Germline loops: CDR1 SGDLS, CDR2 YYNGEE. The trim removed 4 bases at V and 3 bases at J, leaving 13 bases unmatched. The CDR3 contains 17 residues. The CDR3 DNA follows: TGTGCCAGCAGCCTCCGATTTCAGGGGGCTAATACAGATACGCAGTATTTT. Translating gives CASSLRFQGANTDTQYF.

This chain uses TRBV18 with TRBJ1-1; possible D gene TRBD1, 6 bases. CDR3 length: 17 residues. CDR1 is KGHSH and CDR2 is LQKENI in the germline V gene. Trimming pared 1 base from V and 1 base from J, leaving 16 bases between. The CDR3 reads CASSPRQPTGTNTEAFF. CDR3 sequence (DNA): TGTGCCAGCTCACCACGGCAGCCGACAGGAACGAACACTGAAGCTTTCTTT.

The chain uses TRBV18 and TRBJ1-1, with TRBD1 matching over 9 bases. The CDR3 length is 16 residues. Unmatched junction bases numbered 7, after V lost 0 bases and J lost 5 bases. The V gene's germline CDR1 is KGHSH and CDR2 LQKENI. The CDR3 here is CASSPPQQGAGTEAFF. Here the CDR3 DNA reads TGTGCCAGCTCACCACCGCAACAGGGGGCCGGAACTGAAGCTTTCTTT.

The chain couples TRBV11-2 to TRBJ2-7; a possible D gene is TRBD1 (5 bases). V was shortened by 2 bases and J by 2 bases, with 13 bases between the two germline ends. This CDR3 comprises 15 residues. CDR1 and CDR2 from the germline V gene are SGHAT and FQNNGV. The chain's CDR3 is CASSLPPTGPYEQYF. The CDR3 nucleotides are TGTGCCAGCAGCTTACCTCCCACAGGTCCCTACGAGCAGTACTTC.

The chain links TRBV7-9 to TRBJ1-1, with D uncertain. Trimming shortened V by 0 bases and J by 0 bases, and 11 bases separated the two germline ends. This CDR3 is built from 16 residues. CDR1 and CDR2 (germline): SEHNR, FQNEAQ (reference sequence). CDR3 DNA sequence: TGTGCCAGCAGCTTAGCTCCATCGGTGATGAACACTGAAGCTTTCTTT. Its protein product is CASSLAPSVMNTEAFF.

The V and J genes are TRBV15 and TRBJ1-3; possibly TRBD1 for D (5 bases). Trimming removed 0 bases at V and 0 bases at J, with 9 bases between. The CDR3 loop spans 16 amino acids. Germline CDR1 and CDR2: LNHNV and YYDKDF (reference sequence). In nucleotides, the CDR3 is TGTGCCACCAGCAGAGATAAGACAGCCTCTGGAAACACCATATATTTT. Its translation is CATSRDKTASGNTIYF.

The chain couples TRBV3-1 (or the pseudogene TRBV3-2) to TRBJ2-1; the D gene is possibly TRBD1 (6 bases). CDR1 is LGHDT and CDR2 is YNNKEL in the germline V gene (reference sequence). The CDR3 runs 13 residues. The V and J ends lost 4 bases and 9 bases respectively, with 13 bases between them. The CDR3: CASSRPGGGEQFF. The CDR3 DNA reads TGTGCCAGCAGCCGGCCTGGGGGCGGTGAGCAGTTCTTC.

The table lists this clone with a few counts. The chain links TRBV6-2 or TRBV6-3 to TRBJ2-3; 7 positions agree with TRBD2. V was clipped by 1 base and J by 6 bases; unmatched bases: 4. Per the germline V gene, CDR1 is MNHEY and CDR2 is SVGEGT. The CDR3 spans 14 residues. CDR3 region: CASSYLLAPDTQYF. The DNA for the CDR3 is TGTGCCAGCAGTTACTTACTAGCGCCCGATACGCAGTATTTT.

This clone was seen only a few times. This same CDR3 is encoded by further DNA sequences in the sample. The chain joins TRBV19 to TRBJ2-3; 10 bases align to TRBD1. The CDR3 has 16 amino acids. The germline V gene encodes CDR1 LNHDA and CDR2 SQIVND (reference sequence). J gave up 1 base and V 3 bases, and 4 bases lay outside the gene matches. CDR3 region: CASSIGTGEGTDTQYF. DNA of the CDR3: TGTGCCAGTAGTATTGGGACAGGGGAGGGCACAGATACGCAGTATTTT.

The V and J genes are TRBV2 and TRBJ2-7; 11 bases map to TRBD1. The junction had 2 bases not matched to a gene; V was cut back by 1 base and J by 3 bases. The germline gives CDR1 SNHLY, CDR2 FYNNEI. The CDR3 is made up of 15 amino acids. The CDR3 here is CASSEEGTGGYEQYF. DNA of the CDR3: TGTGCCAGCAGTGAAGAAGGGACAGGGGGCTACGAGCAGTACTTC.

This chain uses TRBV7-3 with TRBJ1-2; 7 nucleotides agree with TRBD1. This CDR3 has 16 residues. V lost 4 bases to trimming and J lost 11 bases; unmatched junction nucleotides: 19. Germline CDR1 is SGHTA and CDR2 is FQGTGA. CDR3 region: CASSSQNPGGTAEYTF. CDR3 nucleotides: TGTGCCAGCAGCTCACAAAACCCCGGTGGGACAGCTGAGTACACCTTC.

This clone was seen once. The chain links TRBV5-1 to TRBJ2-2; D remains ambiguous. The germline V gene has CDR1 SGHRS and CDR2 YFSETQ. Trimming left V 2 bases short and J 3 bases short, with 8 bases between. The CDR3 covers 14 residues. DNA of the CDR3: TGCGCCAGCAGCTTTGGCCTCGACACCGGGGAGCTGTTTTTT. Encoded protein: CASSFGLDTGELFF.

The chain links TRBV9 to TRBJ1-2; D might be TRBD1 (6 bases). Trimming removed 0 bases from V and 8 bases from J, with 8 bases in between. This CDR3 contains 12 residues. Germline CDR1 SGDLS, CDR2 YYNGEE. CDR3 nucleotide sequence: TGTGCCAGCAGCGTAGTAGGGGGAGGCTACACCTTC. It encodes CASSVVGGGYTF.

This clone was observed once. The CDR3 sequence is CASSQGSGGSYNEQFF. The CDR3 region has the DNA TGTGCCAGCAGCCAAGGATCAGGGGGGTCCTACAATGAGCAGTTCTTC. V usage is TRBV3-1 (or the pseudogene TRBV3-2) and J usage is TRBJ2-1; maybe TRBD1 (7 bases). Germline V lookup: CDR1 LGHDT, CDR2 YNNKEL (reference sequence). V shed 1 base and J shed 1 base, with 11 bases lying between them. This CDR3 is built from 16 residues.

The chain combines TRBV3-1 (or the pseudogene TRBV3-2) with TRBJ2-1, with a weak D call TRBD2 (5 bases). Germline V gene data show CDR1 as LGHDT and CDR2 as YNNKEL (reference sequence). Trimming removed 4 bases from V and 9 bases from J, with 16 bases in between. The CDR3 has 14 residues. The DNA of the CDR3 is TGTGCCAGCAGCCCCCTCGGCACCCGGGGTGAGCAGTTCTTC. Translation: CASSPLGTRGEQFF.

The rearrangement links TRBV7-2 to TRBJ2-7; tentative D call: TRBD2 (6 bases). Per the germline V gene, CDR1 is SGHTA and CDR2 is FQGNSA. Trimming cost V 4 bases and J 7 bases, with 8 bases left between them. The CDR3 runs to 11 residues. In DNA, the CDR3 is TGTGCCAGCAGCTCCGGACTAGAGCAGTACTTC. It is translated as CASSSGLEQYF.

This chain links TRBV5-1 with TRBJ1-4, with D unresolved. The CDR3 consists of 14 residues. Trimming took off 3 bases at V and 0 bases at J, with 6 bases between the two ends. Germline CDR1 and CDR2: SGHRS and YFSETQ. The CDR3 spells CASSSTTTNEKLFF. CDR3 bases: TGCGCCAGCAGCTCCACTACAACTAATGAAAAACTGTTTTTT. Supplemented by reference TRBV5-1 and TRBJ1-4, the full variable domain reads KAGVTQTPRYLIKTRGQQVTLSCSPISGHRSVSWYQQTPGQGLQFLFEYFSETQRNKGNFPGRFSGRQFSNSRSEMNVSTLELGDSALYLCASSSTTTNEKLFFGSGTQLSVL.

The chain is built from TRBV4-3 and TRBJ2-7, with 9 nucleotides matching TRBD2. Germline CDR1 is LGHNA and CDR2 is YSLEER. V lost 0 bases to trimming and J lost 2 bases; unmatched junction nucleotides: 8. The CDR3 extends over 17 amino acids. The CDR3 DNA reads TGCGCCAGCAGCCAAGAGGTTAGCGGGGGTTTTACCTACGAGCAGTACTTC. Translated, it gives CASSQEVSGGFTYEQYF.

The chain links TRBV3-1 (or the pseudogene TRBV3-2) to TRBJ1-1; maybe TRBD1 (5 bases). This CDR3 spans 14 amino acids. Per germline, CDR1 LGHDT and CDR2 YNNKEL (reference sequence). V gave up 4 bases and J gave up 2 bases, with 11 bases separating them. The CDR3 DNA follows: TGTGCCAGCAGCCTTTCTCAGGGTAACACTGAAGCTTTCTTT. Protein sequence: CASSLSQGNTEAFF.

Regarding this clone: Other DNA sequences in the same sample also yield this CDR3. The chain joins TRBV11-2 to TRBJ1-1; D call uncertain. The CDR3 is 13 amino acids. The germline V gene encodes CDR1 SGHAT and CDR2 FQNNGV. The ends were cut back, 3 bases at V and 4 bases at J, with 9 bases in the middle. The CDR3 nucleotides read TGTGCCAGCAGCTTGGCGGGAGGCACTGAAGCTTTCTTT. Protein product: CASSLAGGTEAFF.

This sequence joins TRBV5-1 and TRBJ2-7; tentatively, D is TRBD2 (6 bases). Trimming cost V 0 bases and J 4 bases, with 11 bases left between them. The CDR3 runs to 14 residues. Germline-derived CDR1 and CDR2 are SGHRS and YFSETQ. CDR3 in amino acids: CASSLGLVSYEQYF. The DNA of the CDR3 is TGCGCCAGCAGCTTGGGACTAGTCTCGTACGAGCAGTACTTC.

This clone appeared a single time. The gene calls are TRBV7-8 and TRBJ2-2; D is uncertain. Germline V gene lookup returns CDR1 SGHVS and CDR2 FQNEAQ. V lost 5 bases, J lost 3 bases, and 16 bases lay in between. The CDR3 sequence is 16 residues long. CDR3 region: CASSLLALLDTGELFF. The CDR3 DNA follows: TGTGCCAGCAGCCTCCTTGCCTTATTAGACACCGGGGAGCTGTTTTTT.

The chain carries TRBV11-2 and TRBJ2-3; 8 bases line up with TRBD1. This CDR3 spans 16 amino acids. The germline CDR1 and CDR2 sequences are SGHAT and FQNNGV. After removal of 2 bases from V and 2 bases from J, the junction contained 6 bases not matched to a gene. The CDR3 spells CASSLRSQGATDTQYF. Written as DNA, the CDR3 is TGTGCCAGCAGCTTACGGTCCCAGGGGGCCACAGATACGCAGTATTTT.

The rearrangement links TRBV3-1 (or the pseudogene TRBV3-2) to TRBJ2-6; TRBD1 is a possible D gene (6 bases). Trimming took off 1 base at V and 4 bases at J, with 8 bases between the two ends. The germline CDR1 and CDR2 sequences are LGHDT and YNNKEL (reference sequence). CDR3 size: 15 residues. In DNA, the CDR3 is TGTGCCAGCAGCCAAGCCGGGACAGGGGCCAACGTCCTGACTTTC. Amino acids: CASSQAGTGANVLTF.

This clone appeared a single time. CDR3 protein: CAISDRTDTQYF. The CDR3 DNA follows: TGTGCCATCAGTGACAGAACAGATACGCAGTATTTT. This chain links TRBV10-3 with TRBJ2-3; D remains unclear. In germline, CDR1 is ENHRY, CDR2 SYGVKD. Between the trimmed V and J ends, which lost 3 bases and 3 bases, there was a span of 4 bases. CDR3 length: 12 amino acids.